A single T cell receptor (beta chain) is shown here with its context. This clonotype has a handful of counts. Its cognate antigen has yet to be identified. No base qualities exist here, and no much larger clone lies one base off it. Library generation was performed with RT-PCR. The instrument given in TCRdb is Illumina HiSeq 2500. In TCRdb, the public reads were trimmed at Q25 with fastp and aligned with MiXCR, with productive beta chains retained. Entries that share a CDR3 protein sequence are merged under the most common genes and DNA. This sample lists about 780,000 distinct CDR3 sequences; about 18% were detected once. Of the sample, 11% falls within the top ten clones. The CDR3 contains 12 residues, cysteine and phenylalanine counted. CDR3 DNA only is kept here, 36 bases in frame from base 1. From a lookup of the germline V gene, CDR1 and CDR2 are SQVTM and ANQGSEA. Here V drops 4 bases and J drops 4 bases, and the junction holds 4 bases not matched to any gene.

This entry belongs to a study of response to subunit inactivated influenza vaccine (dated 2018 in TCRdb). About the investigation overall: The study used deep quantitative T cell receptor repertoire profiling to track responses to a trivalent subunit inactivated influenza vaccine. General conclusions and limits of the study: The authors suggested that each seasonal influenza vaccination may recruit only a limited number of new T cells.

The sequence came from a middle-aged man who received an inactivated influenza vaccine. Donor details come from another sample of the same person, matched by shared clones. Sequences were derived from PBMCs from blood, sampled approximately 5 days after vaccination. The chain is assembled from TRBV29-1 and TRBJ2-7; 7 bases in between match TRBD2. The DNA sequence is as follows: TGCAGCGTTGTAGTGGGAGGGTACGAGCAGTACTTC. Its amino acids are CSVVVGGYEQYF.